These 9 T cell receptor beta chains originate from one sample sequenced in a study of neoadjuvant anti-PD-1 for oral cavity cancer. Clones were sequenced by immunoSEQ multiplex PCR, and TCRdb holds only the in-frame ones, with some missing. The sample lists tens of thousands of clones; more than 70% were seen once. Sequencing was performed on PBMCs, taken before nivolumab (anti-PD-1) treatment. These receptors all come from a person aged 35 to 85 with oral cavity squamous cell carcinoma.

This clone showed up just once. This rearrangement joins TRBV30 to TRBJ2-7; 13 bases map to TRBD2. The V segment lost 5 bases and the J segment 0 bases; nucleotides outside the gene matches: 10. Germline V CDR1 and CDR2: GTSNPN, SVGIG (reference sequence). CDR3 length: 17 residues. In nucleotides, the CDR3 is TGTGCCTGGTTGGGCCTACGGACTAGCGGGGGCTCCTACGAGCAGTACTTC. It encodes CAWLGLRTSGGSYEQYF. The whole variable domain, remainder taken from reference TRBV30 and TRBJ2-7, is SQTIHQWPATLVQPVGSPLSLECTVEGTSNPNLYWYRQAAGRGLQLLFYSVGIGQISSEVPQNLSASRPQDRQFILSSKKLLLSDSGFYLCAWLGLRTSGGSYEQYFGPGTRLTVT.

The V and J genes are TRBV10-3 and TRBJ2-1; 9 bases fit TRBD1. With V trimmed by 4 bases and J by 9 bases, 10 bases remained unmatched. The CDR3 covers 15 residues. The germline V gene encodes CDR1 ENHRY and CDR2 SYGVKD. The CDR3 DNA reads TGTGCCATCAGTGCTTGGGGGGACAGGGCTTCTGAGCAGTTCTTC. This gives the protein CAISAWGDRASEQFF.

This clone was detected only once. The chain recombines TRBV28 with TRBJ1-1; possible D gene TRBD1, 6 bases. The germline CDR1 and CDR2 sequences are MDHEN and SYDVKM. The CDR3 runs to 15 residues. V was pared by 5 bases and J by 1 base, with 14 bases between. The CDR3 protein is CASSTAGTQNTEAFF. CDR3 in DNA: TGTGCCAGCAGTACCGCCGGGACACAGAACACTGAAGCTTTCTTT.

For the CDR3, the DNA is TGTGCCAGCAGTGGCGGGCGCACAGATACGCAGTATTTT. This sequence encodes CASSGGRTDTQYF. The chain combines TRBV2 with TRBJ2-3, with D possibly TRBD2 on 5 matching bases. Trimming took 4 bases from V and 1 from J, leaving 6 bases between them. This CDR3 has 13 amino acids. Germline V CDR1 and CDR2: SNHLY, FYNNEI.

The chain joins TRBV6-1 to TRBJ2-1; the match to TRBD2 covers 11 bases. V trimming: 1 base; J trimming: 5 bases; junction bases outside the gene matches: 1. The CDR3 spans 15 residues. CDR1 is MNHNS, CDR2 SASEGT, per germline. CDR3 residues: CASSEVGLADNEQFF. CDR3 DNA: TGTGCCAGCAGTGAAGTGGGACTAGCGGACAATGAGCAGTTCTTC.

V usage is TRBV7-8 and J usage is TRBJ1-6; 8 bases align to TRBD1. Germline CDR1 SGHVS, CDR2 FQNEAQ. J was trimmed by 7 bases and V by 5 bases; bases with no gene match: 13. The CDR3 is 17 amino acids. This CDR3 reads CASSPGRGRGWNSPLHF. In DNA, the CDR3 is TGTGCCAGCAGCCCCGGCAGGGGGCGCGGGTGGAATTCACCCCTCCACTTT.

This chain links TRBV6-6 with TRBJ2-7; possibly TRBD1 or TRBD2 for D (5 bases each). V shed 8 bases and J shed 2 bases, with 16 bases lying between them. The CDR3 extends over 14 amino acids. Germline CDR1 reads MNHNY; CDR2 reads SVGAGI (reference sequence). CDR3 sequence: CASAYPGPTYEQYF. In nucleotides, the CDR3 is TGTGCCAGCGCCTACCCGGGGCCGACCTACGAGCAGTACTTC.

The V call is TRBV11-2, the J call TRBJ2-7; D perhaps matches TRBD1 (5 bases). Germline V gene lookup returns CDR1 SGHAT and CDR2 FQNNGV. The CDR3 consists of 15 residues. V was clipped by 5 bases and J by 1 base, with 15 bases between them. CDR3 region: CASSPIRGRSYEQYF. In nucleotides, the CDR3 is TGTGCCAGCAGCCCAATAAGGGGTCGTTCCTACGAGCAGTACTTC.

The chain employs TRBV7-6 and TRBJ1-1, with D possibly being TRBD1 (6 bases). V was shortened by 6 bases and J by 7 bases, with 18 bases between the two germline ends. The CDR3 has 14 residues. The germline CDR1 and CDR2 sequences are SGHVS and FNYEAQ. CDR3 sequence reads: CASSPYVGGYEAFF. The CDR3 bases are TGTGCCAGCAGTCCATACGTGGGGGGCTATGAAGCTTTCTTT.